This TCR beta chain was observed in a study of vaccination and CD4 T cells after COVID-19. About the research overall: The convalescents comprised six males and four females, two of them Hispanic.

For this clonotype: Its antigen is unidentified.

Scientists ran DNA taken from cultured CD4+ T cells through the Oncomine TCR Beta short-read assay for sequencing. TCRdb reprocessed the PCR reads with MiXCR, giving one entry per CDR3 protein. The sample holds approximately 16,000 distinct CDR3 sequences; about 40% are singletons and the top ten take roughly 25%. CDR3 length: 15 amino acids. Germline V gives CDR1 KGHDR, CDR2 SFDVKD. Trimming took off 5 bases at V and 4 bases at J, with 16 bases between the two ends. Stated treatment: roughly 11-day PBMC culture with coronavirus spike peptide pools or control peptides (ViraFEST assay). General study findings and limits: Early post-infection timepoints were not included, and relatively few convalescent patients were studied.

The chain has TRBV24-1 and TRBJ1-2, with a weak D call TRBD1 (5 bases). The sequence was obtained from a human donor who received a COVID-19 vaccine. Sequencing was performed on CD4+ T cells from blood, cultured in vitro, taken before SARS-CoV-2 vaccination. The CDR3 spells CATSAAGEGSYGYTF. CDR3 nucleotides: TGTGCCACCAGTGCTGCCGGGGAGGGGAGCTATGGCTACACCTTC.